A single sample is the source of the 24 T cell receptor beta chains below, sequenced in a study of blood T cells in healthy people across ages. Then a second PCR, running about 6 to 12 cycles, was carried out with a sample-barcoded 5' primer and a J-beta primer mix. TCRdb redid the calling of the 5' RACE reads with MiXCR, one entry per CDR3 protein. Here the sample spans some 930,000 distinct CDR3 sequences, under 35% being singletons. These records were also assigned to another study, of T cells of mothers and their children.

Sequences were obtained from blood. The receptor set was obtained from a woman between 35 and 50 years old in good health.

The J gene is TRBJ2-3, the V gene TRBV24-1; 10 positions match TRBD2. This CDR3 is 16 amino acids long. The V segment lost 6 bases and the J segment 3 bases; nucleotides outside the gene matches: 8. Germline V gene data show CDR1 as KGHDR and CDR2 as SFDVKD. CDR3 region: CATSSVLAGETDTQYF. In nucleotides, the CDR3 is TGTGCCACCAGTTCCGTCCTAGCGGGGGAAACAGATACGCAGTATTTT.

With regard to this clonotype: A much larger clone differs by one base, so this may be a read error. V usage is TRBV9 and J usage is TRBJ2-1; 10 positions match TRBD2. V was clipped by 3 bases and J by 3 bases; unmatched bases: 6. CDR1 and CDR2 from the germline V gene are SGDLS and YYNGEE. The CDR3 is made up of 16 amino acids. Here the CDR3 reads CASSGGLATIYNEQFF. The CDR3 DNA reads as TGTGCCAGCAGCGGGGGACTAGCGACCATCTACAATGAGCAGTTCTTC.

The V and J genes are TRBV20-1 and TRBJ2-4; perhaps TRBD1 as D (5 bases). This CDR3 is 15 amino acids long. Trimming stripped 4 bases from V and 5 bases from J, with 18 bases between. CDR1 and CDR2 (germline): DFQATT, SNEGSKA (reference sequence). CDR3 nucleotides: TGCAGTGCTATCGATTTCAGGGCTGGCCAAAACATTCAGTACTTC. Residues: CSAIDFRAGQNIQYF.

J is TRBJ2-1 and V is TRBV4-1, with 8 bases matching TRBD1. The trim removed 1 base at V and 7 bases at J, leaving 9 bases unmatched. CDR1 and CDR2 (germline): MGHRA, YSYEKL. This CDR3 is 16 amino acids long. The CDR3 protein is CASSQGSGQGMNEQFF. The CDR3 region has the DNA TGCGCCAGCAGCCAAGGTTCAGGACAGGGCATGAATGAGCAGTTCTTC.

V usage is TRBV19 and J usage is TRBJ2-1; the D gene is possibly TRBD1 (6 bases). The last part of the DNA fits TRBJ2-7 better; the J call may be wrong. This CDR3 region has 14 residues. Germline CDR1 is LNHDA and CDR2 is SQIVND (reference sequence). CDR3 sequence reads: CASRRGQPYNEQYF. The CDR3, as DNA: TGTGCCAGTAGACGAGGACAGCCTTACAATGAGCAGTACTTC.

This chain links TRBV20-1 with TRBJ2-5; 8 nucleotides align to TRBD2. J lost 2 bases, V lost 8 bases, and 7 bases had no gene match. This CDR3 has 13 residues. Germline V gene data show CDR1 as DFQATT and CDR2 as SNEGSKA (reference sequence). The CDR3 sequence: CSIGLAQQETQYF. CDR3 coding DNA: TGCAGTATTGGACTAGCACAGCAAGAGACCCAGTACTTC.

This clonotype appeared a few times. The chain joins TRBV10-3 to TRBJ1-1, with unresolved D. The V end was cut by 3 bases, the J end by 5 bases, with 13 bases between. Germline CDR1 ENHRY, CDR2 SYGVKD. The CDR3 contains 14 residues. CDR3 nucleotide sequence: TGTGCCATCAGTGACAGTGAACCTGGGACTGAAGCTTTCTTT. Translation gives CAISDSEPGTEAFF.

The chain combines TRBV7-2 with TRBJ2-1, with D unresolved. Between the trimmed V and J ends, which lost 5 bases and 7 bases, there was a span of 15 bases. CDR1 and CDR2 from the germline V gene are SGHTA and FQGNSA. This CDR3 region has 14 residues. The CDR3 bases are TGTGCCAGCAGCCAAATCTCCCTTGGAAATGAGCAGTTCTTC. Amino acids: CASSQISLGNEQFF.

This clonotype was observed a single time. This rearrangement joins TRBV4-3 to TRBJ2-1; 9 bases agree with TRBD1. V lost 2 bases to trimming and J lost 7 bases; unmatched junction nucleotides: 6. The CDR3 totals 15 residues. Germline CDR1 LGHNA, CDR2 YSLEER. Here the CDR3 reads CASSQNRDRVNEQFF. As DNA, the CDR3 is TGCGCCAGCAGCCAAAACCGGGACAGGGTTAATGAGCAGTTCTTC.

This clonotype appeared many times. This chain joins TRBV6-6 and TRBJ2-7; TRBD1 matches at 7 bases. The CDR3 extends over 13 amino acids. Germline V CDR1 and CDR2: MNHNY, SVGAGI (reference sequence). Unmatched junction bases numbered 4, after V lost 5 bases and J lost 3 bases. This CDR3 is CASSPGQRYEQYF. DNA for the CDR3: TGTGCCAGCAGTCCGGGACAGCGCTACGAGCAGTACTTC.

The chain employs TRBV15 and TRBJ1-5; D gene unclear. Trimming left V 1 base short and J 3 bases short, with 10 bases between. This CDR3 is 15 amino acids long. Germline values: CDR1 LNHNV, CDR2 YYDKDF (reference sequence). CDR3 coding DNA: TGTGCCACCAGCAGAGTGGACCGACCCAATCAGCCCCAGCATTTT. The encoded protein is CATSRVDRPNQPQHF.

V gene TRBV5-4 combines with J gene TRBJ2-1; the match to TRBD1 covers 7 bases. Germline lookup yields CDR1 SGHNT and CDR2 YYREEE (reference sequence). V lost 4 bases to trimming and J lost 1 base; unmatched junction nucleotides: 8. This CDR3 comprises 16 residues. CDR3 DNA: TGTGCCAGCAGCCTGTCTGGCAGGGGGTCCTACAATGAGCAGTTCTTC. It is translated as CASSLSGRGSYNEQFF.

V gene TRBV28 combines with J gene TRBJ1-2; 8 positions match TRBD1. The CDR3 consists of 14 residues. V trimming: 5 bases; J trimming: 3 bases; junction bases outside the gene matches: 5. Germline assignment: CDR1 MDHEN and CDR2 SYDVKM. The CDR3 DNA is TGTGCCAGCAGTACAGGGGGACCGCACTATGGCTACACCTTC. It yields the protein CASSTGGPHYGYTF.

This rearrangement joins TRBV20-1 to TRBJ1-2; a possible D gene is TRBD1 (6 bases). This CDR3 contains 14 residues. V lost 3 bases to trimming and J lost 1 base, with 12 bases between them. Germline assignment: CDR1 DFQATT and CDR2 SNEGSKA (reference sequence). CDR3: CSASLQGSNYGYTF. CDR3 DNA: TGCAGTGCTAGCCTACAGGGTAGTAACTATGGCTACACCTTC.

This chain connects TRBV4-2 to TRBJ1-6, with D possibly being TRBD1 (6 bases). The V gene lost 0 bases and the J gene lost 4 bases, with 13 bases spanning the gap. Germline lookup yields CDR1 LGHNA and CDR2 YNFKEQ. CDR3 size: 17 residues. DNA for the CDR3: TGTGCCAGCAGCCAAGATCCGGACAGCGTTTATAATTCACCCCTCCACTTT. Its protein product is CASSQDPDSVYNSPLHF.

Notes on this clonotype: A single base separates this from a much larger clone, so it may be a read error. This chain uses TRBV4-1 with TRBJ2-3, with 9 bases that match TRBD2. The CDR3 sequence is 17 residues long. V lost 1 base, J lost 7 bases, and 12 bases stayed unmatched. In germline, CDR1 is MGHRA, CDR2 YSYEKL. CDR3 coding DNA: TGCGCCAGCAGCCAAGGTATCGCGGGGGGGCCATTAAATACGCAGTATTTT. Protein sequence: CASSQGIAGGPLNTQYF.

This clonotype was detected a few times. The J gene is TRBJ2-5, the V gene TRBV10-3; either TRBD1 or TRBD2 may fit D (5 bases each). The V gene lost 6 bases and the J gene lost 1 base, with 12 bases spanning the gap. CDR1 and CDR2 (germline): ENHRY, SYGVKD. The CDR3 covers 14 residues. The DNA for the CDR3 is TGTGCCATCAGCCGGGGCGGCGGCCAAGAGACCCAGTACTTC. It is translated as CAISRGGGQETQYF.

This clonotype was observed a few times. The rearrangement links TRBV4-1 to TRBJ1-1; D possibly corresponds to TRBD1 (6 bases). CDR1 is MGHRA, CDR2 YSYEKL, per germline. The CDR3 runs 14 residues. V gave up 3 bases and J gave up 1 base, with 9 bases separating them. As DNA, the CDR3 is TGCGCCAGCAGCCAGAGCAGGGGGAACACTGAAGCTTTCTTT. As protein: CASSQSRGNTEAFF.

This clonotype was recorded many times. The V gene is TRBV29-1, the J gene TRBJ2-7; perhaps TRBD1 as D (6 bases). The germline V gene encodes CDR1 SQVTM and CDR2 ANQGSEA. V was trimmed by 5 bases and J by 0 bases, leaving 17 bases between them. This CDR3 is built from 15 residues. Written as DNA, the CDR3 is TGCAGCGTTCGCGATTCCACAGGGAGCTCCTACGAGCAGTACTTC. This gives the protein CSVRDSTGSSYEQYF.

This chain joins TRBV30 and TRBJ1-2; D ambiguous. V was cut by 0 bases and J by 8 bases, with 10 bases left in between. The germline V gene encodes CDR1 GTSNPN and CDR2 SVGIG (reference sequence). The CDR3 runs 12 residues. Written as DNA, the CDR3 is TGTGCCTGGAGTGTACCGGGGAAGGGCTACACCTTC. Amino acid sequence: CAWSVPGKGYTF. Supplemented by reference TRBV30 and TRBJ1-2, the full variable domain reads SQTIHQWPATLVQPVGSPLSLECTVEGTSNPNLYWYRQAAGRGLQLLFYSVGIGQISSEVPQNLSASRPQDRQFILSSKKLLLSDSGFYLCAWSVPGKGYTFGSGTRLTVV.

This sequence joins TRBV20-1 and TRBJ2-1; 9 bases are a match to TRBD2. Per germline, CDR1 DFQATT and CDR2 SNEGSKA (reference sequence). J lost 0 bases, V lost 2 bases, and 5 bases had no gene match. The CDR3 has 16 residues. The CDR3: CSARLAGPSSYNEQFF. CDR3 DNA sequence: TGCAGTGCTAGACTAGCGGGGCCGAGCTCCTACAATGAGCAGTTCTTC.

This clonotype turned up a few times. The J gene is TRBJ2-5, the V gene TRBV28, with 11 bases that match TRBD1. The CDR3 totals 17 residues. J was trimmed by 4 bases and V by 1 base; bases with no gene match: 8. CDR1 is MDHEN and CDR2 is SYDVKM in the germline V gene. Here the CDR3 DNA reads TGTGCCAGCAGTTTATTACCTGTGGACAGGGGGCGAGAGACCCAGTACTTC. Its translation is CASSLLPVDRGRETQYF. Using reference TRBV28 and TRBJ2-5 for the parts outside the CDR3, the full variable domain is DVKVTQSSRYLVKRTGEKVFLECVQDMDHENMFWYRQDPGLGLRLIYFSYDVKMKEKGDIPEGYSVSREKKERFSLILESASTNQTSMYLCASSLLPVDRGRETQYFGPGTRLLVL.

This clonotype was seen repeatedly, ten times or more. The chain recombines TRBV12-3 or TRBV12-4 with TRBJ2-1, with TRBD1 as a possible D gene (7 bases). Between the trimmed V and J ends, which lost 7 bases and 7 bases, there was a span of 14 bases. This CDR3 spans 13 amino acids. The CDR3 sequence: CASTPTGRNEQFF. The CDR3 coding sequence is TGTGCCAGCACCCCGACAGGGAGGAATGAGCAGTTCTTC.

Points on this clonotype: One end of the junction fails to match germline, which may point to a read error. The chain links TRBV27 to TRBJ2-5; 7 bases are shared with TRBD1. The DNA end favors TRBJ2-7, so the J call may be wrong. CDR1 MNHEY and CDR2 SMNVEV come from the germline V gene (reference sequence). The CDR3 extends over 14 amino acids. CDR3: CAGSSRTGPYEQYF. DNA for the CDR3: TGTGCCGGCAGTTCGCGGACAGGCCCCTACGAGCAGTACTTC.